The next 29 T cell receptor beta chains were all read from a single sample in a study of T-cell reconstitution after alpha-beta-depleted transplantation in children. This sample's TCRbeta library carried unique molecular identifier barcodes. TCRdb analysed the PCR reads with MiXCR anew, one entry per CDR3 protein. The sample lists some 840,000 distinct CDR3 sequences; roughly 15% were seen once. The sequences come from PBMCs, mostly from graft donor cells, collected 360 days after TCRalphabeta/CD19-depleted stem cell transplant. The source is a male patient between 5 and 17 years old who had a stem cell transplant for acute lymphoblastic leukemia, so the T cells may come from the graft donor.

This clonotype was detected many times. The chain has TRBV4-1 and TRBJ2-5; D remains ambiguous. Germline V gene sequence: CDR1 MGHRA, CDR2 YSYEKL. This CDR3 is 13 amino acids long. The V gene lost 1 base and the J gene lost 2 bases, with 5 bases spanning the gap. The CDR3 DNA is TGCGCCAGCAGCCAAGTGGTGCAAGAGACCCAGTACTTC. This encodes CASSQVVQETQYF.

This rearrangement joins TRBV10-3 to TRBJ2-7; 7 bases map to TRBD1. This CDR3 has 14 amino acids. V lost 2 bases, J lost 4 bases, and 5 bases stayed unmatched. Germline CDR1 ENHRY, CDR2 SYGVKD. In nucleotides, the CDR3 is TGTGCCATCAGTGAGCTAGGGGGCAGGTACGAGCAGTACTTC. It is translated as CAISELGGRYEQYF.

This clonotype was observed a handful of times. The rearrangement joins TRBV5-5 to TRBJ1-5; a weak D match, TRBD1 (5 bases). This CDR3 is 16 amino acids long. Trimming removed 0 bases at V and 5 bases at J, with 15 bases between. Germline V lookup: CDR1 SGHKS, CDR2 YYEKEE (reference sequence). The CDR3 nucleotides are TGTGCCAGCAGCTTGGCCGGGACCCTGGCGGATCAGCCCCAGCATTTT. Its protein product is CASSLAGTLADQPQHF.

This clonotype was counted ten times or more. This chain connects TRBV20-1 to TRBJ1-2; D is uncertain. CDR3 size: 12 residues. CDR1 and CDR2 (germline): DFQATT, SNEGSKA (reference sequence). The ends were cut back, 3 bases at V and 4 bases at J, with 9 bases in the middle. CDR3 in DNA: TGCAGTGCTAGCCCGGAGCTCTATGGCTACACCTTC. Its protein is CSASPELYGYTF.

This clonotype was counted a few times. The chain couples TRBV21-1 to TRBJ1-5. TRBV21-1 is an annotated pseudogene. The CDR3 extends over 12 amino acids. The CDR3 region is CASSKGYQPQHF. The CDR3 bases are TGTGCCAGCAGCAAGGGGTATCAGCCCCAGCATTTT.

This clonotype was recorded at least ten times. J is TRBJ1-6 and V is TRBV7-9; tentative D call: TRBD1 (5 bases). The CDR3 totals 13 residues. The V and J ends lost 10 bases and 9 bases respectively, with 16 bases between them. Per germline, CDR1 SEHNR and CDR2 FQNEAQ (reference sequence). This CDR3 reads CATQGTEFSPLHF. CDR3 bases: TGTGCCACCCAGGGAACGGAGTTTTCACCCCTCCACTTT.

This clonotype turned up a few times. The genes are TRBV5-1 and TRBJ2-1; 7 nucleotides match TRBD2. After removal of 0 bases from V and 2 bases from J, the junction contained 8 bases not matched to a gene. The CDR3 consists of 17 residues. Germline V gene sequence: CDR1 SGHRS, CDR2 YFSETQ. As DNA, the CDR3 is TGCGCCAGCAGCTTGGCTTTTAGCGGGCCTCCCTACAATGAGCAGTTCTTC. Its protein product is CASSLAFSGPPYNEQFF.

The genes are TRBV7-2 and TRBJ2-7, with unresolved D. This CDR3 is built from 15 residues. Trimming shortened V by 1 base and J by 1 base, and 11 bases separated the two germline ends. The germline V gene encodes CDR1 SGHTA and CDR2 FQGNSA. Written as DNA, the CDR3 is TGTGCCAGCAGCTTAGGGTTGGGCTATTCCTACGAGCAGTACTTC. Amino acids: CASSLGLGYSYEQYF.

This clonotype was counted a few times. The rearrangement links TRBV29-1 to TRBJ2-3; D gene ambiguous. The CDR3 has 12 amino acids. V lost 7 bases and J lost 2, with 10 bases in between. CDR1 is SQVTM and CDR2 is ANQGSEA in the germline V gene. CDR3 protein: CSASETTDTQYF. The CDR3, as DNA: TGCAGCGCTAGTGAAACCACAGATACGCAGTATTTT.

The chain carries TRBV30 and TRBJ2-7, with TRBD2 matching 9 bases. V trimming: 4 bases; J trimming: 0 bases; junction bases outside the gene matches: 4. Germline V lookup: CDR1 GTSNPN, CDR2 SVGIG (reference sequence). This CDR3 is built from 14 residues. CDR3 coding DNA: TGTGCCTGGAAGACTAGCGGAAGCTCCTACGAGCAGTACTTC. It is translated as CAWKTSGSSYEQYF.

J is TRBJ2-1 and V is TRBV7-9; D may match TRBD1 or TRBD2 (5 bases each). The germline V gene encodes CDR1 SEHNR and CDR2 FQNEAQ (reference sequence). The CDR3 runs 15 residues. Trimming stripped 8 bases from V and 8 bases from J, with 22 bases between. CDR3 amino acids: CASQGGAGLSDEQFF. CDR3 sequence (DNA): TGTGCCAGCCAGGGTGGGGCGGGCCTTAGCGATGAGCAGTTCTTC.

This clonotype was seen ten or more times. The CDR3 reads CASSFKWTPSTDTQYF. CDR3 DNA sequence: TGTGCCAGCAGCTTCAAATGGACTCCTAGCACAGATACGCAGTATTTT. This rearrangement joins TRBV7-3 to TRBJ2-3; a possible D gene is TRBD2 (5 bases). The V gene's germline CDR1 is SGHTA and CDR2 FQGTGA. V shed 3 bases and J shed 0 bases, with 13 bases lying between them. The CDR3 consists of 16 residues.

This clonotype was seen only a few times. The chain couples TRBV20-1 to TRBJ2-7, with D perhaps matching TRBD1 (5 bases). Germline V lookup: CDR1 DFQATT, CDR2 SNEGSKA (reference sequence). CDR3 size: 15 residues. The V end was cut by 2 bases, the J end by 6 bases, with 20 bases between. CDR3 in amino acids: CSARWVGPAGLEQYF. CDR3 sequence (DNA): TGCAGTGCTAGATGGGTGGGTCCGGCAGGGCTCGAGCAGTACTTC.

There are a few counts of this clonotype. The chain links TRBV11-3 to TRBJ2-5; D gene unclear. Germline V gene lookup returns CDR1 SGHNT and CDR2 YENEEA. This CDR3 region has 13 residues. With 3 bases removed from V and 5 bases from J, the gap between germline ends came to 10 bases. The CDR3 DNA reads TGTGCCAGCAGCTTGTTCGGCTGGGAGACCCAGTACTTC. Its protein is CASSLFGWETQYF.

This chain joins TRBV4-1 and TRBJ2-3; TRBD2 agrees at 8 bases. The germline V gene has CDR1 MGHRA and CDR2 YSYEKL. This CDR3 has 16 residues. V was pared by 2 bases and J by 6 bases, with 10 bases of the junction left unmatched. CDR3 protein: CASSQRAGGLKDTQYF. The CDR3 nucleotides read TGCGCCAGCAGCCAAAGGGCGGGGGGCCTAAAGGATACGCAGTATTTT.

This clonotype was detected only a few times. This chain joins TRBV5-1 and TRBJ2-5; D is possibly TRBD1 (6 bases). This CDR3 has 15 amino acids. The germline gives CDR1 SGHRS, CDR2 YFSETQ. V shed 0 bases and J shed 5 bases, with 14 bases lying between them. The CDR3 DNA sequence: TGCGCCAGCAGCTTGGACCCACAGGGCCCGGAGACCCAGTACTTC. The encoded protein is CASSLDPQGPETQYF.

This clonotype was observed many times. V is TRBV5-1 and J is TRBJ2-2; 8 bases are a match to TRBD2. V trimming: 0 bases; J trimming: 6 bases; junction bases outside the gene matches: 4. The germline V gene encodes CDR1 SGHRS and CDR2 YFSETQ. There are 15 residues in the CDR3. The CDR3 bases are TGCGCCAGCAGCTTGGTAGGCGGGAGGCCCGGGGAGCTGTTTTTT. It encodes CASSLVGGRPGELFF.

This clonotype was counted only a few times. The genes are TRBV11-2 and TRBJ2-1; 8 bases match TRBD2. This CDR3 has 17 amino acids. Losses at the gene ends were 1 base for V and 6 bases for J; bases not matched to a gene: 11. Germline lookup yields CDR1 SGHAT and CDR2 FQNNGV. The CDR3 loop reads CASSLGVLAGGSNEQFF. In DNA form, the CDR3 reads TGTGCCAGCAGCTTAGGAGTTTTGGCGGGAGGTAGCAATGAGCAGTTCTTC.

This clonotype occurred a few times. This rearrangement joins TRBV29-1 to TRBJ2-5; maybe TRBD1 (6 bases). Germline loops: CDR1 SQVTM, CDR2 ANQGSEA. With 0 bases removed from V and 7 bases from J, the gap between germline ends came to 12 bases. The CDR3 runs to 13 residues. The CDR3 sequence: CSVEDTPTGTQYF. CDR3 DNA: TGCAGCGTTGAAGATACTCCGACAGGGACCCAGTACTTC.

The CDR3 DNA reads TGTGCCAGCCGTAACAGGGAAGCTGGAAACACCATATATTTT. It translates to CASRNREAGNTIYF. V and J are TRBV14 and TRBJ1-3, with a possible D match to TRBD1 (6 bases). The germline CDR1 and CDR2 sequences are SGHDN and FVKESK. The CDR3 has 14 residues. Trimming removed 8 bases at V and 2 bases at J, with 13 bases between.

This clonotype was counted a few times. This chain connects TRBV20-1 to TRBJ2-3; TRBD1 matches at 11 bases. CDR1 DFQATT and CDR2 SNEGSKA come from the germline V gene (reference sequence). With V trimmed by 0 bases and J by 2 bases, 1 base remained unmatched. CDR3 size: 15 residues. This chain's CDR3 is CSAREDRGLTDTQYF. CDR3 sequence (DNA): TGCAGTGCTAGAGAGGACAGGGGGCTCACAGATACGCAGTATTTT.

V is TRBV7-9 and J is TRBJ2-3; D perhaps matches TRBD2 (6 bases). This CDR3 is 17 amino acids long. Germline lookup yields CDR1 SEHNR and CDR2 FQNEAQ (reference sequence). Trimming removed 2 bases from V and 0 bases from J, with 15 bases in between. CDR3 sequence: CASSLSSGGKSTDTQYF. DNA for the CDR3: TGTGCCAGCAGCTTATCATCAGGCGGGAAGAGCACAGATACGCAGTATTTT. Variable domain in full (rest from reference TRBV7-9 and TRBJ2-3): DTGVSQNPRHKITKRGQNVTFRCDPISEHNRLYWYRQTLGQGPEFLTYFQNEAQLEKSRLLSDRFSAERPKGSFSTLEIQRTEQGDSAMYLCASSLSSGGKSTDTQYFGPGTRLTVL.

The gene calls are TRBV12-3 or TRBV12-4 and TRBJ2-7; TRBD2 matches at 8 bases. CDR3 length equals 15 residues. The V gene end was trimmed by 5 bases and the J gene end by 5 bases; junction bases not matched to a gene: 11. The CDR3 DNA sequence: TGTGCCAGCAGTCCCCAAGCGGCGACTAGCGACGAGCAGTACTTC. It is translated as CASSPQAATSDEQYF.

The CDR3 bases are TGTGCCAGCAGGGCTATACAGGGTCCACGGAACACCATATATTTT. The encoded protein is CASRAIQGPRNTIYF. The V gene is TRBV12-3 or TRBV12-4, the J gene TRBJ1-3; TRBD1 might be the D (6 bases). The length of the CDR3 is 15 residues. V was pared by 6 bases and J by 7 bases, with 19 bases between.

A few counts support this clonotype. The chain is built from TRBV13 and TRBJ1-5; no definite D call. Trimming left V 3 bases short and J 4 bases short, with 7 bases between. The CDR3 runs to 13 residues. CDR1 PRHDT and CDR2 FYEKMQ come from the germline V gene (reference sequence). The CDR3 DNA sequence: TGTGCCAGCAGCTTTGGCGAGAATCAGCCCCAGCATTTT. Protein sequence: CASSFGENQPQHF.

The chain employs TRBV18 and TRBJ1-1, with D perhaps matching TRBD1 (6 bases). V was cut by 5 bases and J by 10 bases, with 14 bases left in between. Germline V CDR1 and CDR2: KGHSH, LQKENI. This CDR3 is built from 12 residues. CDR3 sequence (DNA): TGTGCCAGCTCATGGGGGCAGGCTTCAGCTTTCTTT. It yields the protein CASSWGQASAFF.

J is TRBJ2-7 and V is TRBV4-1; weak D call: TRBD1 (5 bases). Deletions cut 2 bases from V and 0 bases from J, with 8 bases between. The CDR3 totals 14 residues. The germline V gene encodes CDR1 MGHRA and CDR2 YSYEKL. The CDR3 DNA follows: TGCGCCAGCAGCCAACCGACAGCCTCCTACGAGCAGTACTTC. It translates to CASSQPTASYEQYF.

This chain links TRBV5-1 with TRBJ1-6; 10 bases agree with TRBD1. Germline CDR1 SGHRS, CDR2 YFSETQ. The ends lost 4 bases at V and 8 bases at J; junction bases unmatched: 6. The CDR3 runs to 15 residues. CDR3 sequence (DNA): TGCGCCAGCAGCCGTTGGGACAGGGGAGATTCACCCCTCCACTTT. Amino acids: CASSRWDRGDSPLHF.

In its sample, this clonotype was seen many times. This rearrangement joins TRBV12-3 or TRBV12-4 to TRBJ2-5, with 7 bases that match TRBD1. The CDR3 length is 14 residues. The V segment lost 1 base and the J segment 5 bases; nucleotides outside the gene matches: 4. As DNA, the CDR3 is TGTGCCAGCAGTTTAGGAGGGACAGTGGAGACCCAGTACTTC. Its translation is CASSLGGTVETQYF.